The clone carrying this T cell receptor (beta chain) appeared many times. The antigen remains unidentified. The data were taken from a study of T cells in localized non-small cell lung cancer. Some clones are missing from TCRdb's copy, which holds only in-frame ones; the method was immunoSEQ multiplex PCR. The sample contains over 5,500 clones, 23% of which appear only once. The germline V gene has CDR1 SGHNT and CDR2 YENEEA. The length of the CDR3 is 16 residues. The junction had 8 bases not matched to a gene; V was cut back by 6 bases and J by 5 bases. Whole-study findings and limits: Appearance in adjacent lung was seen for a median 57 of the top 100 tumor clones. Longer overall survival was linked to higher blood T cell density. Clonality peaked in uninvolved adjacent lung rather than tumor.

J is TRBJ2-5 and V is TRBV11-3, with 14 positions matching TRBD2. The clonotype was recovered from a man aged 40-75 years with stage III squamous cell lung carcinoma. The specimen was lung tumor tissue, collected before any cancer treatment. The CDR3 DNA sequence: TGTGCCAGCAGTCGGACTAGCGGGGGGCAGTTGGAGACCCAGTACTTC. This gives the protein CASSRTSGGQLETQYF.